These 27 T cell receptor beta chains share one sample of origin, sequenced in a study of regulatory T cells in long-lasting Graves disease. Time point here: newly diagnosed GD, antithyroid drugs for less than 3 months. After RNA was extracted from PBMCs, the TCR library was made from it. CDR3-region Arm-PCR and iRepertoire HTBI primers produced the TCR beta libraries. Using its own MiXCR run on the multiplex PCR reads, TCRdb lists one record per CDR3 protein. The top ten hold 14% of the sample, which has a few hundred thousand distinct CDR3 sequences, approximately 20% seen once. This sample was also put to use in a study of T cells in Graves' hyperthyroidism and ophthalmopathy.

The sample here was peripheral blood mononuclear cells (PBMCs), taken at new diagnosis, from a patient treated with antithyroid drugs. Receptors were obtained from a woman aged 25 to 39 with Graves disease.

The count of this clonotype is one. A far bigger clonotype differs at one base, so this is likely a read error. The conserved final phenylalanine or tryptophan is absent from the CDR3, which likely points to a read error. The CDR3 coding sequence is TGTGCCAGCAGCCAAGAGGAGAGCCAAGGCTACACCCTC. Protein: CASSQEESQGYTL. J is TRBJ1-2 and V is TRBV7-2; D call uncertain. This CDR3 comprises 13 residues. Germline CDR1 SGHTA, CDR2 FQGNSA. Trimming took 5 bases from V and 8 from J, leaving 15 bases between them.

A few counts support this clonotype. The rearrangement joins TRBV4-1 to TRBJ1-2; a possible D gene is TRBD1 (6 bases). Germline CDR1 is MGHRA and CDR2 is YSYEKL. The CDR3 is 13 amino acids. V was cut by 5 bases and J by 10 bases, with 17 bases left in between. The CDR3 DNA sequence: TGCGCCAGCAGCTTCGGGACAAGCTCTTTCTACACCTTC. This gives the protein CASSFGTSSFYTF.

This clonotype has ten or more counts. The chain carries TRBV3-1 and TRBJ2-1; TRBD2 agrees at 10 bases. Unmatched junction bases numbered 7, after V lost 0 bases and J lost 5 bases. Germline values: CDR1 LGHDT, CDR2 YNNKEL (reference sequence). The CDR3 covers 17 residues. CDR3 loop: CASSQDKALAGDNEQFF. The CDR3 DNA reads TGTGCCAGCAGCCAAGATAAGGCGCTAGCGGGGGACAATGAGCAGTTCTTC.

In its sample, this clonotype was seen many times. The chain has TRBV20-1 and TRBJ2-3, with 16 bases lining up with TRBD2. Germline CDR1 and CDR2: DFQATT and SNEGSKA (reference sequence). The CDR3 contains 17 residues. Germline trimming cut 6 bases from V and 15 bases from J; bases unmatched to any gene: 21. The chain's CDR3 is CSAQTGTSGGAGAVVYF. CDR3 nucleotides: TGCAGTGCCCAAACCGGGACTAGCGGGGGGGCCGGTGCGGTGGTCTATTTT.

This clonotype was found many times. The chain combines TRBV28 with TRBJ1-5, with a weak D call TRBD1 (5 bases). V lost 6 bases and J lost 0, with 12 bases in between. Germline CDR1 reads MDHEN; CDR2 reads SYDVKM. CDR3 length: 15 residues. This chain's CDR3 is CASSLTVTSNQPQHF. In DNA, the CDR3 is TGTGCCAGCAGCCTGACAGTGACTAGCAATCAGCCCCAGCATTTT.

This clonotype has ten or more counts. This chain connects TRBV11-2 to TRBJ1-1; D remains unclear. V was pared by 5 bases and J by 1 base, with 11 bases between. The V gene's germline CDR1 is SGHAT and CDR2 FQNNGV. CDR3 length equals 14 residues. This CDR3 reads CASSVQKRNTEAFF. For the CDR3, the DNA is TGTGCCAGCAGCGTACAGAAACGGAACACTGAAGCTTTCTTT. The full variable domain, rest sourced from reference TRBV11-2 and TRBJ1-1, is EAGVAQSPRYKIIEKRQSVAFWCNPISGHATLYWYQQILGQGPKLLIQFQNNGVVDDSQLPKDRFSAERLKGVDSTLKIQPAKLEDSAVYLCASSVQKRNTEAFFGQGTRLTVV.

This clonotype was picked up many times. The chain combines TRBV24-1 with TRBJ2-3; D not certain. The CDR3 loop spans 13 amino acids. Germline V lookup: CDR1 KGHDR, CDR2 SFDVKD. V shed 1 base and J shed 3 bases, with 4 bases lying between them. The DNA for the CDR3 is TGTGCCACCAGTGATTTCGGGACAGATACGCAGTATTTT. Protein product: CATSDFGTDTQYF.

This clonotype appeared many times. The rearrangement joins TRBV12-3 or TRBV12-4 to TRBJ2-7; the D gene is possibly TRBD1 (7 bases). V gave up 2 bases and J gave up 2 bases, with 16 bases separating them. This CDR3 is 16 amino acids long. The CDR3, as DNA: TGTGCCAGCAGTTTAACGACAGGGAGGTTCCCCTACGAGCAGTACTTC. The encoded protein is CASSLTTGRFPYEQYF.

This chain links TRBV9 with TRBJ1-2; 7 bases are shared with TRBD1. V lost 0 bases, J lost 6 bases, and 8 bases stayed unmatched. There are 15 residues in the CDR3. Germline CDR1 is SGDLS and CDR2 is YYNGEE. In DNA, the CDR3 is TGTGCCAGCAGCGTAGCTCGACAGGGCAGCAATGGCTACACCTTC. This encodes CASSVARQGSNGYTF.

On this clonotype itself: A single base is all that separates this from a far larger clone, so a read error is likely. This chain joins TRBV11-1 and TRBJ2-5, with D possibly being TRBD2 (5 bases). Near its end, the DNA agrees better with TRBJ2-1, so the J call may be wrong. CDR1 and CDR2 from the germline V gene are SGHAT and FQDESV (reference sequence). CDR3 size: 15 residues. In DNA form, the CDR3 reads TGTGCCAGCAGCAGATCGCCGAGGGCTATTCCCGAGCAGTTCTTC. The encoded protein is CASSRSPRAIPEQFF.

This clonotype has just a few counts. This chain connects TRBV29-1 to TRBJ2-1; TRBD2 is a possible D gene (8 bases). The CDR3 totals 14 residues. Germline loops: CDR1 SQVTM, CDR2 ANQGSEA. V was cut by 7 bases and J by 3 bases, with 16 bases left in between. The CDR3 is CSAGGTEIYNEQFF. The CDR3 nucleotides are TGCAGCGCGGGAGGGACAGAAATCTACAATGAGCAGTTCTTC.

This clonotype was counted many times. The CDR3, as DNA: TGTGCCAGCAGTGGTGTGGGACAGGGATACGAGCAGTACTTC. Translated: CASSGVGQGYEQYF. The rearrangement joins TRBV6-1 to TRBJ2-7; 9 bases map to TRBD1. Germline lookup yields CDR1 MNHNS and CDR2 SASEGT. This CDR3 contains 14 residues. Germline trimming cut 4 bases from V and 4 bases from J; bases unmatched to any gene: 5.

This clonotype came up many times. The chain joins TRBV2 to TRBJ1-1, with D unclear. The CDR3 loop spans 13 amino acids. The germline V gene encodes CDR1 SNHLY and CDR2 FYNNEI. Between the trimmed V and J ends, which lost 0 bases and 4 bases, there was a span of 6 bases. The CDR3 nucleotides are TGTGCCAGCAGTGAAGCGTACTTCACTGAAGCTTTCTTT. It translates to CASSEAYFTEAFF.

This clonotype has ten or more counts. J is TRBJ1-2 and V is TRBV18; 8 bases agree with TRBD1. Per the germline V gene, CDR1 is KGHSH and CDR2 is LQKENI. Trimming removed 3 bases from V and 2 bases from J; junction bases left unmatched: 2. The CDR3 consists of 14 residues. The CDR3 is CASSPGQENYGYTF. The CDR3 DNA sequence: TGTGCCAGCTCACCGGGACAGGAGAACTATGGCTACACCTTC.

As for this clonotype: A far larger clone lies a single base away; this is likely a read error. The chain uses TRBV29-1 and TRBJ2-1, with D possibly being TRBD1 (6 bases). Per the germline V gene, CDR1 is SQVTM and CDR2 is ANQGSEA. V lost 0 bases, J lost 10 bases, and 16 bases lay in between. The CDR3 length is 14 residues. The CDR3 region is CSVEEGANSYEQFF. The DNA of the CDR3 is TGCAGCGTTGAAGAGGGGGCAAACTCCTACGAGCAGTTCTTC.

The rearrangement uses TRBV6-5 and TRBJ2-2, with no clear D. Germline values: CDR1 MNHEY, CDR2 SVGAGI. Trimming removed 2 bases at V and 4 bases at J, with 14 bases between. The CDR3 extends over 16 amino acids. The CDR3 DNA follows: TGTGCCAGCAGTTACCTTGATCTTTCGGCCACCGGGGAGCTGTTTTTT. As protein: CASSYLDLSATGELFF.

There are many counts of this clonotype. The rearrangement joins TRBV7-8 to TRBJ2-3; D unclear. V shed 5 bases and J shed 0 bases, with 18 bases lying between them. This CDR3 has 17 amino acids. Germline V gene data show CDR1 as SGHVS and CDR2 as FQNEAQ. CDR3 in DNA: TGTGCCAGCAGCCCCCTTAGTTCGCCACTTAGCACAGATACGCAGTATTTT. Residues: CASSPLSSPLSTDTQYF.

This clonotype was detected many times. This chain uses TRBV15 with TRBJ1-1; D not resolved. V lost 0 bases and J lost 3, with 20 bases in between. CDR1 and CDR2 (germline): LNHNV, YYDKDF (reference sequence). CDR3 length: 18 residues. The CDR3, as DNA: TGTGCCACCAGCAGAGATTACCCCCTAAGGGCCGGATACACTGAAGCTTTCTTT. Translated, it gives CATSRDYPLRAGYTEAFF. Filled out from reference TRBV15 and TRBJ1-1, the complete variable domain reads DAMVIQNPRYQVTQFGKPVTLSCSQTLNHNVMYWYQQKSSQAPKLLFHYYDKDFNNEADTPDNFQSRRPNTSFCFLDIRSPGLGDTAMYLCATSRDYPLRAGYTEAFFGQGTRLTVV.

This clonotype was detected many times. This chain's CDR3 is CASSFRSGTSGGTGELFF. The DNA of the CDR3 is TGCGCCAGCAGCTTCCGCTCCGGGACTAGCGGCGGCACCGGGGAGCTGTTTTTT. The chain is built from TRBV5-1 and TRBJ2-2; TRBD2 matches 11 bases. The V gene end was trimmed by 2 bases and the J gene end by 4 bases; junction bases not matched to a gene: 10. Per germline, CDR1 SGHRS and CDR2 YFSETQ. The length of the CDR3 is 18 residues. Full variable domain (missing parts from reference TRBV5-1 and TRBJ2-2): KAGVTQTPRYLIKTRGQQVTLSCSPISGHRSVSWYQQTPGQGLQFLFEYFSETQRNKGNFPGRFSGRQFSNSRSEMNVSTLELGDSALYLCASSFRSGTSGGTGELFFGEGSRLTVL.

This clonotype was counted ten times or more. V usage is TRBV12-3 or TRBV12-4 and J usage is TRBJ2-2; possible D gene TRBD2, 7 bases. Trimming took off 5 bases at V and 4 bases at J, with 17 bases between the two ends. The CDR3 runs 16 residues. CDR3 residues: CASSHPEGGRTGELFF. The CDR3 coding sequence is TGTGCCAGCAGTCACCCAGAGGGGGGGCGCACCGGGGAGCTGTTTTTT.

The table lists this clonotype with a count of one. Possible read error: a much larger clone is one base away. This rearrangement joins TRBV6-2 or TRBV6-3 to TRBJ1-5, with a weak D call TRBD1 (6 bases). Trimming pared 11 bases from V and 3 bases from J, leaving 17 bases between. The length of the CDR3 is 14 residues. Germline-derived CDR1 and CDR2 are MNHEY and SVGEGT. The CDR3: CAGTLGQPNQPQHF. CDR3 nucleotide sequence: TGTGCCGGCACCCTCGGACAGCCCAATCAGCCCCAGCATTTT.

In its sample, this clonotype was seen many times. This chain connects TRBV7-9 to TRBJ1-1; D ambiguous. CDR1 SEHNR and CDR2 FQNEAQ come from the germline V gene (reference sequence). The CDR3 has 13 residues. The V end was cut by 4 bases, the J end by 6 bases, with 12 bases between. This chain's CDR3 is CASSSVAFSEAFF. In DNA, the CDR3 is TGTGCCAGCAGCTCGGTCGCGTTCTCTGAAGCTTTCTTT.

The sample holds many counts of this clonotype. V is TRBV2 and J is TRBJ1-5; D gene unclear. V was trimmed by 6 bases and J by 1 base, leaving 4 bases between them. CDR1 SNHLY and CDR2 FYNNEI come from the germline V gene. This CDR3 is built from 12 residues. The CDR3 sequence is CASSNSNQPQHF. CDR3 sequence (DNA): TGTGCCAGCAGCAACAGCAATCAGCCCCAGCATTTT.

As for this clonotype: A read error may explain this, as a much larger clone is one base away. V gene TRBV6-6 combines with J gene TRBJ2-7; TRBD2 agrees at 9 bases. V was clipped by 0 bases and J by 7 bases; unmatched bases: 10. The CDR3 spans 16 residues. Looked up from germline, CDR1 is MNHNY and CDR2 is SVGAGI (reference sequence). The CDR3 spells CASSYSGGTSFDEQYF. The DNA for the CDR3 is TGTGCCAGCAGTTACTCGGGTGGGACTAGCTTCGATGAGCAGTACTTC.

This clonotype was found many times. The chain combines TRBV28 with TRBJ2-6, with a weak D call TRBD2 (6 bases). From germline, CDR1 is MDHEN and CDR2 SYDVKM. This CDR3 has 17 amino acids. Trimming shortened V by 4 bases and J by 3 bases, and 16 bases separated the two germline ends. As DNA, the CDR3 is TGTGCCAGCAGTTCCCGGGAGAGAGGGTATGGGGCCAACGTCCTGACTTTC. This sequence encodes CASSSRERGYGANVLTF.

This clonotype was recorded at least ten times. This chain uses TRBV7-9 with TRBJ2-1, with TRBD1 matching over 7 bases. The junction had 13 bases not matched to a gene; V was cut back by 7 bases and J by 4 bases. This CDR3 region has 16 residues. The V gene's germline CDR1 is SEHNR and CDR2 FQNEAQ (reference sequence). This CDR3 reads CASNALTGAQYNEQFF. CDR3 sequence (DNA): TGTGCCAGCAACGCGCTTACAGGGGCCCAGTACAATGAGCAGTTCTTC.

At least ten counts were recorded for this clonotype. The V and J genes are TRBV12-3 or TRBV12-4 and TRBJ1-3; 7 nucleotides align to TRBD1. This CDR3 is built from 14 residues. The trim removed 2 bases at V and 5 bases at J, leaving 3 bases unmatched. CDR3 protein: CASSLRGQRNTIYF. As DNA, the CDR3 is TGTGCCAGCAGTTTAAGGGGACAGAGAAACACCATATATTTT.